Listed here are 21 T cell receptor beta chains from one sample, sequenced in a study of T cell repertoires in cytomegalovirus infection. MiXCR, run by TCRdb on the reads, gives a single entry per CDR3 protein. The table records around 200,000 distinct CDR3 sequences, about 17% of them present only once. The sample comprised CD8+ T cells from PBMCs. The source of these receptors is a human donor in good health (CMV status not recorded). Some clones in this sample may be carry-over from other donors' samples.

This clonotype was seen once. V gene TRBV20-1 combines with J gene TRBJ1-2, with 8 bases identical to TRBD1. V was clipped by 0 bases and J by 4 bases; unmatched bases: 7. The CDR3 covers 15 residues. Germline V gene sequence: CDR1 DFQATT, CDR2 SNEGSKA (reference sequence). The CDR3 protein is CSARDLGTGFYGYTF. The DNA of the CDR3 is TGCAGTGCTAGAGATCTTGGGACAGGCTTCTATGGCTACACCTTC.

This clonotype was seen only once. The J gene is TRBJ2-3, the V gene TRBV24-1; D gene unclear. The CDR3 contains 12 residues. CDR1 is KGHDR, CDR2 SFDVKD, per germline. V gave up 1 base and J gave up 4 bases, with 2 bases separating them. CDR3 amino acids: CATSDFADTQYF. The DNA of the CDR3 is TGTGCCACCAGTGATTTCGCAGATACGCAGTATTTT.

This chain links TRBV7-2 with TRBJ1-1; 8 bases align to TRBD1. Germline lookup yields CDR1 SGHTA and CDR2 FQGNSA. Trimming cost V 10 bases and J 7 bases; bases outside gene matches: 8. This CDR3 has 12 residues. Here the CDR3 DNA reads TGTGCCATTCTAGGACAGGGCGGTGAAGCTTTCTTT. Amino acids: CAILGQGGEAFF.

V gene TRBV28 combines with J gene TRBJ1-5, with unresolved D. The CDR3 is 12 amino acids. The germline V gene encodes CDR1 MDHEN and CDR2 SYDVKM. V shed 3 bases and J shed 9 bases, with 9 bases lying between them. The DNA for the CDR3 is TGTGCCAGCAGTTTCTCAGTCGGGCCCCAGCATTTT. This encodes CASSFSVGPQHF.

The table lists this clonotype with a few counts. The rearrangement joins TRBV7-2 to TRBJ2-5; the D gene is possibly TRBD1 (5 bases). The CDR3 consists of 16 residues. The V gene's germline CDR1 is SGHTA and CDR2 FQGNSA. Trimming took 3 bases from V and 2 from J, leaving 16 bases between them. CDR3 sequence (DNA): TGTGCCAGCAGCTTGCATACAGGCCCGTTTCAAGAGACCCAGTACTTC. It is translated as CASSLHTGPFQETQYF. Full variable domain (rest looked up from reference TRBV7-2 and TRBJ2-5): GAGVSQSPSNKVTEKGKDVELRCDPISGHTALYWYRQSLGQGLEFLIYFQGNSAPDKSGLPSDRFSAERTGGSVSTLTIQRTQQEDSAVYLCASSLHTGPFQETQYFGPGTRLLVL.

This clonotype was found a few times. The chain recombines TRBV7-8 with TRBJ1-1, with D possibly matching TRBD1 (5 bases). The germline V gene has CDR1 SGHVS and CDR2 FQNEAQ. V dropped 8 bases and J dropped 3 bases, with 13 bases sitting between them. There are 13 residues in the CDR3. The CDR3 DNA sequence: TGTGCCAGCCGTATTTGGGGGGACACTGAAGCTTTCTTT. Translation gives CASRIWGDTEAFF. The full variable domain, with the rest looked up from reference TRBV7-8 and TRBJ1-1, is GAGVSQSPRYKVAKRGQDVALRCDPISGHVSLFWYQQALGQGPEFLTYFQNEAQLDKSGLPSDRFFAERPEGSVSTLKIQRTQQEDSAVYLCASRIWGDTEAFFGQGTRLTVV.

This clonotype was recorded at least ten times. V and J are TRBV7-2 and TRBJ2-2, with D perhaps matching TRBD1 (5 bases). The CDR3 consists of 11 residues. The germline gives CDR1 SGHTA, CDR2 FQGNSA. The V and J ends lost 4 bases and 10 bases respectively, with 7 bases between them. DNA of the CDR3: TGTGCCAGCAGCTGGGGCCTGGAGCTGTTTTTT. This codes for CASSWGLELFF.

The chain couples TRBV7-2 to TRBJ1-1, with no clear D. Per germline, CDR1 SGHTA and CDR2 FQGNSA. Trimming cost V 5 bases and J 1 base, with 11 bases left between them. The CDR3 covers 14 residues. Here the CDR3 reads CASSGGPWNTEAFF. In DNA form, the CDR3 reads TGTGCCAGCAGCGGTGGACCTTGGAACACTGAAGCTTTCTTT.

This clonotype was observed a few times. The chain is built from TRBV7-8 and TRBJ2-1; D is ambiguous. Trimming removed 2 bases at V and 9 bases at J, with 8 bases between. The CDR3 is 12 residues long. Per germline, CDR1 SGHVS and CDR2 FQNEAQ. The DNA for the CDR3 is TGTGCCAGCAGCTTATGGATTCCTGAGCAGTTCTTC. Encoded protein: CASSLWIPEQFF.

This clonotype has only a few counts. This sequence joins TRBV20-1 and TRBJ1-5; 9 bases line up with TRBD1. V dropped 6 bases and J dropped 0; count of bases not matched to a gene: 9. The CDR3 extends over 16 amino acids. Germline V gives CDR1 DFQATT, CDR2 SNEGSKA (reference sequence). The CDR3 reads CSALDRGVYSNQPQHF. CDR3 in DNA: TGCAGTGCCCTGGACAGGGGAGTTTATAGCAATCAGCCCCAGCATTTT.

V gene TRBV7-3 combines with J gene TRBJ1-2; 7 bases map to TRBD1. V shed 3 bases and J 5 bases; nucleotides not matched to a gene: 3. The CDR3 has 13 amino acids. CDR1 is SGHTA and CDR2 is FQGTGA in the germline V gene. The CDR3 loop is CASSFTTGYGYTF. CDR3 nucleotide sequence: TGTGCCAGCAGCTTCACGACAGGGTATGGCTACACCTTC.

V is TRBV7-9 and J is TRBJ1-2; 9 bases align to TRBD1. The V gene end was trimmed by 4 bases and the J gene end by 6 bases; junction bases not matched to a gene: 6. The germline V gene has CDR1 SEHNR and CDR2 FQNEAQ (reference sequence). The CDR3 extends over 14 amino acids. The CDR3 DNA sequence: TGTGCCAGCAGCTCGGTCGGACAGGGGAATGGCTACACCTTC. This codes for CASSSVGQGNGYTF.

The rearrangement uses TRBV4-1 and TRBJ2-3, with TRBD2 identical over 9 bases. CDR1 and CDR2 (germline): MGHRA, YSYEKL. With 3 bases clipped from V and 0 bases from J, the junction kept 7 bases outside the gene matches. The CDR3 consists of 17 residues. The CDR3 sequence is CASSQILAGRSTDTQYF. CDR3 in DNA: TGCGCCAGCAGCCAGATTCTAGCGGGGCGGAGCACAGATACGCAGTATTTT.

CDR3 nucleotide sequence: TGTGCCAGCAGTTTAGGACAGGTTAGCTCCTACGAGCAGTACTTC. Its translation: CASSLGQVSSYEQYF. The chain has TRBV27 and TRBJ2-7; the match to TRBD1 covers 7 bases. Trimming at V came to 2 bases and at J to 0 bases, leaving 4 bases not matched to a gene. The CDR3 loop spans 15 amino acids. Per the germline V gene, CDR1 is MNHEY and CDR2 is SMNVEV (reference sequence).

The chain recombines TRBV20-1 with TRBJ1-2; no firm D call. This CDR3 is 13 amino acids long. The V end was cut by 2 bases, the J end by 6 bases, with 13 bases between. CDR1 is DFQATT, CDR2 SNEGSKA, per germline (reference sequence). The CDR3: CSARRVGGDGYTF. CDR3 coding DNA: TGCAGTGCTAGAAGAGTCGGCGGTGATGGCTACACCTTC.

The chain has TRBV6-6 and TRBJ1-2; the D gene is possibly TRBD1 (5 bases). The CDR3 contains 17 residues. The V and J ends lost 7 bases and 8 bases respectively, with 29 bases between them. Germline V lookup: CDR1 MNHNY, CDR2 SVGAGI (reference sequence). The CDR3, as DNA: TGTGCCAGCATCAGTGGGGGAAACCCGGACGGTTTTGTGGGCTACACCTTC. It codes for CASISGGNPDGFVGYTF.

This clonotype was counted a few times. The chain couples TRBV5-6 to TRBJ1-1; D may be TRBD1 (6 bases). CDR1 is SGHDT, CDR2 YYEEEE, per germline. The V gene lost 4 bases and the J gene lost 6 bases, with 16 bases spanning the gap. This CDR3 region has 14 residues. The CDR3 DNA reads TGTGCCAGCAGCGGAAACAGGGAGGGGGCTGAAGCTTTCTTT. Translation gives CASSGNREGAEAFF.

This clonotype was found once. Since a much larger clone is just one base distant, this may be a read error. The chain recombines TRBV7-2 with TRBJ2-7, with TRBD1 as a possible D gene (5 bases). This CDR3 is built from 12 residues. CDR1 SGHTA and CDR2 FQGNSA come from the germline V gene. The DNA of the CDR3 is TGTGCCAGCAGCTCCAACCCAGGGTGCGATACGTTC. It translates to CASSSNPGCDTF.

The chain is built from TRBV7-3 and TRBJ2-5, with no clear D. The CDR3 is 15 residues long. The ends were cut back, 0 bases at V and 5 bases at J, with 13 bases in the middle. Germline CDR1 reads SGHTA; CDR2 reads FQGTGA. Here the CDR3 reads CASSLTSGPVETQYF. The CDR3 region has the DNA TGTGCCAGCAGCTTAACGTCGGGCCCGGTCGAGACCCAGTACTTC.

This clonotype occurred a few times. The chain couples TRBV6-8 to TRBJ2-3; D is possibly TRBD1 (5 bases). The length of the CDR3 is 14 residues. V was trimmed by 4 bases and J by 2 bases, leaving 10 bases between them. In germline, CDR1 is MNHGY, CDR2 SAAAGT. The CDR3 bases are TGTGCCAGCAGTTCGCGACAGAACACAGATACGCAGTATTTT. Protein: CASSSRQNTDTQYF.

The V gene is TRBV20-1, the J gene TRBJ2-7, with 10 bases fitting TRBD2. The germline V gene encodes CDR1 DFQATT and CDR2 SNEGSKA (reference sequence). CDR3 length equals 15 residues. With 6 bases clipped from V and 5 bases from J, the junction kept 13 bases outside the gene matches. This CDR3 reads CSATIAGTSVDEQYF. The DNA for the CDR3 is TGCAGTGCCACCATAGCCGGGACTAGCGTCGACGAGCAGTACTTC.